These 30 T cell receptor beta chains originate from one sample sequenced in a study of a mutant IDH1 vaccine in newly diagnosed glioma. These receptors' targets are unknown. Measured with immunoSEQ multiplex PCR; TCRdb has only the in-frame clones, and not every one. The table shows approximately 45,000 clones, with 85% to 95% occurring only once. The time point here: week 35, safety follow-up. Vaccination used 300 ug of mutant IDH1 20-mer peptide per dose, with topical imiquimod. Sample: PBMCs, taken from a glioma patient whose treatment included an IDH1 peptide vaccine. The receptors originated from a man aged 45 to 65 with glioma.

V usage is TRBV13 and J usage is TRBJ2-3, with D perhaps TRBD1 (6 bases). The CDR3 has 17 amino acids. Germline V gene lookup returns CDR1 PRHDT and CDR2 FYEKMQ (reference sequence). Trimming removed 3 bases from V and 0 bases from J, with 16 bases in between. The CDR3, as DNA: TGTGCCAGCAGCTTCTCCGGGACACCAACTAGCACAGATACGCAGTATTTT. Translation gives CASSFSGTPTSTDTQYF. Combining the CDR3 with reference TRBV13 and TRBJ2-3 gives the whole variable domain AAGVIQSPRHLIKEKRETATLKCYPIPRHDTVYWYQQGPGQDPQFLISFYEKMQSDKGSIPDRFSAQQFSDYHSELNMSSLELGDSALYFCASSFSGTPTSTDTQYFGPGTRLTVL.

The V gene is TRBV19, the J gene TRBJ2-6; D might be TRBD2 (7 bases). This CDR3 has 15 residues. Trimming cost V 6 bases and J 2 bases, with 11 bases left between them. Germline values: CDR1 LNHDA, CDR2 SQIVND (reference sequence). In DNA, the CDR3 is TGTGCCAGTAGGGGAGGGGGGGCTGGGGCCAACGTCCTGACTTTC. Its protein product is CASRGGGAGANVLTF.

This clone was seen only once. The rearrangement uses TRBV7-6 and TRBJ1-4; D may be TRBD1 (5 bases). The CDR3 loop spans 14 amino acids. Between the trimmed V and J ends, which lost 2 bases and 7 bases, there was a span of 11 bases. The germline gives CDR1 SGHVS, CDR2 FNYEAQ. The chain's CDR3 is CASSLKGWAEKLFF. DNA for the CDR3: TGTGCCAGCAGCTTAAAGGGGTGGGCTGAAAAACTGTTTTTT.

This clone has only a few counts. The chain recombines TRBV5-1 with TRBJ2-4, with D unclear. Germline V CDR1 and CDR2: SGHRS, YFSETQ. The CDR3 totals 17 residues. Trimming removed 0 bases from V and 0 bases from J, with 13 bases in between. In nucleotides, the CDR3 is TGCGCCAGCAGCTTGGCCGATACAGAATCAGCCAAAAACATTCAGTACTTC. Translating gives CASSLADTESAKNIQYF.

This sequence joins TRBV7-2 and TRBJ2-3; 12 bases line up with TRBD2. J was trimmed by 1 base and V by 4 bases; bases with no gene match: 3. The CDR3 is 16 residues long. Germline values: CDR1 SGHTA, CDR2 FQGNSA. The CDR3 loop reads CASSSRTSGGTDTQYF. In DNA form, the CDR3 reads TGTGCCAGCAGCTCCAGGACTAGCGGGGGCACAGATACGCAGTATTTT.

This chain links TRBV5-4 with TRBJ2-7; TRBD1 might be the D (5 bases). The CDR3 loop spans 15 amino acids. Trimming left V 2 bases short and J 6 bases short, with 18 bases between. Germline loops: CDR1 SGHNT, CDR2 YYREEE (reference sequence). The CDR3 reads CASSLRRQGRGEQYF. CDR3 bases: TGTGCCAGCAGCTTACGTCGTCAGGGAAGGGGCGAGCAGTACTTC.

The CDR3 region has the DNA TGTGCCAGCAGCTTGGGGGGGGGTTCCAATCAGCCCCAGCATTTT. It specifies CASSLGGGSNQPQHF. V and J are TRBV11-3 and TRBJ1-5; TRBD1 is a possible D gene (5 bases). Germline CDR1 reads SGHNT; CDR2 reads YENEEA. V lost 3 bases and J 3 bases, leaving 12 bases between the germline ends. The CDR3 consists of 15 residues. The full variable domain, rest sourced from reference TRBV11-3 and TRBJ1-5, is EAGVVQSPRYKIIEKKQPVAFWCNPISGHNTLYWYLQNLGQGPELLIRYENEEAVDDSQLPKDRFSAERLKGVDSTLKIQPAELGDSAVYLCASSLGGGSNQPQHFGDGTRLSIL.

The rearrangement links TRBV28 to TRBJ1-1; maybe TRBD1 (6 bases). CDR1 is MDHEN and CDR2 is SYDVKM in the germline V gene. CDR3 length: 13 amino acids. The V end lost 5 bases, the J end lost 11 bases, and 18 bases lay between the germline ends. This chain's CDR3 is CASSAQRGTKAFF. CDR3 sequence (DNA): TGTGCCAGCAGTGCACAAAGGGGGACAAAGGCTTTCTTT.

The chain links TRBV6-5 to TRBJ2-1, with D perhaps TRBD1 (5 bases). V lost 6 bases to trimming and J lost 6 bases, with 9 bases between them. The CDR3 is made up of 12 amino acids. Germline CDR1 MNHEY, CDR2 SVGAGI. CDR3 sequence reads: CASRLQGNEQFF. The CDR3 coding sequence is TGTGCCAGCAGGCTCCAGGGCAATGAGCAGTTCTTC.

The chain carries TRBV27 and TRBJ1-6; no reliable D call. The CDR3 has 12 amino acids. V lost 5 bases, J lost 11 bases, and 10 bases lay in between. The germline CDR1 and CDR2 sequences are MNHEY and SMNVEV (reference sequence). The CDR3 loop reads CASSGNSAPLHF. Written as DNA, the CDR3 is TGTGCCAGCAGTGGGAACTCAGCACCCCTCCACTTT.

This CDR3 is CASSEVWGARSYNEQFF. CDR3 DNA sequence: TGTGCCAGCAGTGAAGTGTGGGGGGCTCGCTCCTACAATGAGCAGTTCTTC. The chain links TRBV6-1 to TRBJ2-1; D may match TRBD1 or TRBD2 (6 bases each). V gave up 1 base and J gave up 0 bases, with 13 bases separating them. This CDR3 is 17 amino acids long. CDR1 and CDR2 (germline): MNHNS, SASEGT.

The chain couples TRBV7-9 to TRBJ2-3; 11 bases fit TRBD2. In germline, CDR1 is SEHNR, CDR2 FQNEAQ (reference sequence). This CDR3 region has 16 residues. J gave up 6 bases and V 5 bases, and 10 bases lay outside the gene matches. The CDR3 region is CASSQLLAGVIDTQYF. CDR3 in DNA: TGTGCCAGCAGCCAACTACTAGCGGGGGTTATCGATACGCAGTATTTT.

The chain is built from TRBV9 and TRBJ2-1; 7 nucleotides align to TRBD2. V shed 0 bases, J shed 7 bases, and the junction held 7 bases outside the gene matches. The V gene's germline CDR1 is SGDLS and CDR2 YYNGEE. The CDR3 extends over 15 amino acids. The chain's CDR3 is CASSVARGGINEQFF. The CDR3 coding sequence is TGTGCCAGCAGCGTAGCTAGGGGAGGGATTAATGAGCAGTTCTTC.

This chain links TRBV19 with TRBJ2-7, with 10 bases identical to TRBD1. Per the germline V gene, CDR1 is LNHDA and CDR2 is SQIVND (reference sequence). The CDR3 runs 14 residues. The V gene end was trimmed by 5 bases and the J gene end by 3 bases; junction bases not matched to a gene: 4. The chain's CDR3 is CASSPRTGGYEQYF. The CDR3 DNA reads TGTGCCAGTAGTCCCCGGACAGGGGGCTACGAGCAGTACTTC.

This clone was observed a handful of times. The chain has TRBV6-5 and TRBJ1-1; no firm D call. Germline-derived CDR1 and CDR2 are MNHEY and SVGAGI. The CDR3 consists of 13 residues. V was pared by 1 base and J by 4 bases, with 7 bases between. The CDR3 is CASSYWETTEAFF. The DNA for the CDR3 is TGTGCCAGCAGTTACTGGGAGACCACTGAAGCTTTCTTT.

The gene calls are TRBV23-1 and TRBJ1-1; a possible D gene is TRBD1 (5 bases). TRBV23-1 is classed as an ORF, of uncertain function. CDR3 length equals 13 residues. V was clipped by 3 bases and J by 0 bases, with 5 bases between them. CDR3 amino acids: CASSHRVNTEAFF. The CDR3 DNA reads as TGCGCCAGCAGTCACAGGGTGAACACTGAAGCTTTCTTT.

This chain links TRBV28 with TRBJ1-1, with TRBD1 as a possible D gene (5 bases). This CDR3 has 15 amino acids. V was shortened by 1 base and J by 5 bases, with 14 bases between the two germline ends. The germline CDR1 and CDR2 sequences are MDHEN and SYDVKM. The CDR3 DNA sequence: TGTGCCAGCAGTTTATTATCCAGGGCGGGGACTGAAGCTTTCTTT. As protein: CASSLLSRAGTEAFF.

The rearrangement joins TRBV5-1 to TRBJ2-2; D is perhaps TRBD1 (6 bases). Trimming pared 4 bases from V and 1 base from J, leaving 14 bases between. In germline, CDR1 is SGHRS, CDR2 YFSETQ. The CDR3 has 16 residues. The CDR3 DNA follows: TGCGCCAGCAGCGATCGTACGGACAGGAACACCGGGGAGCTGTTTTTT. It codes for CASSDRTDRNTGELFF. The variable domain in full, completed from reference TRBV5-1 and TRBJ2-2, reads KAGVTQTPRYLIKTRGQQVTLSCSPISGHRSVSWYQQTPGQGLQFLFEYFSETQRNKGNFPGRFSGRQFSNSRSEMNVSTLELGDSALYLCASSDRTDRNTGELFFGEGSRLTVL.

The rearrangement uses TRBV5-1 and TRBJ2-6, with D perhaps TRBD1 or TRBD2 (5 bases each). Germline loops: CDR1 SGHRS, CDR2 YFSETQ. V was pared by 8 bases and J by 0 bases, with 21 bases between. The CDR3 consists of 18 residues. The CDR3 coding sequence is TGCGCCAGTCCGTTCCGGGACGCAGTCCGCTCTGGGGCCAACGTCCTGACTTTC. This gives the protein CASPFRDAVRSGANVLTF.

The chain recombines TRBV19 with TRBJ1-2; D gene ambiguous. The V and J ends lost 1 base and 3 bases respectively, with 15 bases between them. The CDR3 has 16 amino acids. Germline CDR1 is LNHDA and CDR2 is SQIVND (reference sequence). The DNA for the CDR3 is TGTGCCAGTAGTATAGGCCAGGCTAGAGTGGACTATGGCTACACCTTC. Residues: CASSIGQARVDYGYTF.

V is TRBV5-1 and J is TRBJ2-4; 9 positions agree with TRBD1. The CDR3 has 17 residues. The V gene's germline CDR1 is SGHRS and CDR2 YFSETQ. J gave up 0 bases and V 4 bases, and 8 bases lay outside the gene matches. CDR3 region: CASSPIGTGIAKNIQYF. The DNA of the CDR3 is TGCGCCAGCAGCCCCATTGGGACAGGGATAGCCAAAAACATTCAGTACTTC.

The chain carries TRBV28 and TRBJ1-5, with D possibly matching TRBD1 (6 bases). The V and J ends lost 7 bases and 7 bases respectively, with 14 bases between them. The CDR3 consists of 13 residues. Germline V gene lookup returns CDR1 MDHEN and CDR2 SYDVKM. The CDR3 region is CASTIGGKQPQHF. The CDR3 DNA reads TGTGCCAGCACCATAGGGGGGAAGCAGCCCCAGCATTTT. The variable domain in full, with the rest retrieved from reference TRBV28 and TRBJ1-5, is DVKVTQSSRYLVKRTGEKVFLECVQDMDHENMFWYRQDPGLGLRLIYFSYDVKMKEKGDIPEGYSVSREKKERFSLILESASTNQTSMYLCASTIGGKQPQHFGDGTRLSIL.

The V and J genes are TRBV27 and TRBJ1-2; possibly TRBD1 for D (6 bases). The CDR3 spans 15 residues. Looked up from germline, CDR1 is MNHEY and CDR2 is SMNVEV (reference sequence). V was trimmed by 5 bases and J by 3 bases, leaving 16 bases between them. The CDR3 DNA is TGTGCCAGCAGTGGGGGGGCGGGGGCTGACTATGGCTACACCTTC. Translation: CASSGGAGADYGYTF.

J is TRBJ1-1 and V is TRBV28; no definite D call. Per germline, CDR1 MDHEN and CDR2 SYDVKM. Trimming cost V 6 bases and J 5 bases, with 10 bases left between them. The CDR3 totals 12 residues. CDR3 coding DNA: TGTGCCAGCAGGATGACCCCTACTGAAGCTTTCTTT. Translated, it gives CASRMTPTEAFF.

J is TRBJ2-7 and V is TRBV7-3, with 8 bases aligning to TRBD1. CDR1 is SGHTA and CDR2 is FQGTGA in the germline V gene. CDR3 length: 15 amino acids. V shed 2 bases and J 6 bases; nucleotides not matched to a gene: 9. CDR3 sequence: CASSLRGQGSSEQYF. The CDR3 coding sequence is TGTGCCAGCAGCTTACGAGGACAGGGTTCGAGCGAGCAGTACTTC. Full variable domain (remainder filled in from reference TRBV7-3 and TRBJ2-7): GAGVSQTPSNKVTEKGKYVELRCDPISGHTALYWYRQSLGQGPEFLIYFQGTGAADDSGLPNDRFFAVRPEGSVSTLKIQRTERGDSAVYLCASSLRGQGSSEQYFGPGTRLTVT.

This clone was seen a handful of times. The chain combines TRBV12-5 with TRBJ1-1; D uncertain. The CDR3 loop spans 14 amino acids. Germline V gene lookup returns CDR1 LGHNT and CDR2 FRNRAP. Trimming cost V 7 bases and J 1 base, with 13 bases left between them. The CDR3 region is CASDKTFPNTEAFF. CDR3 bases: TGTGCTAGTGACAAGACATTTCCGAACACTGAAGCTTTCTTT.

This chain connects TRBV27 to TRBJ1-1; D gene unclear. The V gene lost 5 bases and the J gene lost 0 bases, with 10 bases spanning the gap. Germline V gene data show CDR1 as MNHEY and CDR2 as SMNVEV (reference sequence). This CDR3 comprises 14 residues. CDR3 sequence reads: CASSIGLLNTEAFF. The CDR3, as DNA: TGTGCCAGCAGTATCGGACTGTTGAACACTGAAGCTTTCTTT.

The genes are TRBV19 and TRBJ1-6; D ambiguous. CDR1 is LNHDA and CDR2 is SQIVND in the germline V gene (reference sequence). This CDR3 spans 14 amino acids. The V end was cut by 3 bases, the J end by 5 bases, with 8 bases between. The CDR3 nucleotides are TGTGCCAGTAGTATCTCGGAGAATAATTCACCCCTCCACTTT. Amino acid sequence: CASSISENNSPLHF. The full variable domain, rest sourced from reference TRBV19 and TRBJ1-6, is DGGITQSPKYLFRKEGQNVTLSCEQNLNHDAMYWYRQDPGQGLRLIYYSQIVNDFQKGDIAEGYSVSREKKESFPLTVTSAQKNPTAFYLCASSISENNSPLHFGNGTRLTVT.

In DNA form, the CDR3 reads TGTGCCAGCAGTCGACAGGGAGTCGGGGAGACCCAGTACTTC. This sequence encodes CASSRQGVGETQYF. The V gene is TRBV28, the J gene TRBJ2-5; 7 nucleotides agree with TRBD1. V trimming: 5 bases; J trimming: 5 bases; junction bases outside the gene matches: 8. The CDR3 covers 14 residues. Looked up from germline, CDR1 is MDHEN and CDR2 is SYDVKM.

The chain links TRBV30 to TRBJ2-5; possible D gene TRBD2, 5 bases. There are 14 residues in the CDR3. V lost 0 bases and J 11 bases, leaving 19 bases between the germline ends. Germline CDR1 and CDR2: GTSNPN and SVGIG (reference sequence). As DNA, the CDR3 is TGTGCCTGGAGTGTGTGGGGAGTTACGTCTGAGCAGTACTTC. This translates into CAWSVWGVTSEQYF.